These T cell receptor beta chains were read from a single sample in a study of blood T cell repertoires in COVID-19. Assay used: immunoSEQ multiplex PCR; TCRdb lists only in-frame clones, some missing. The table records roughly 270,000 clones, 75% to 85% of them present only once. Sequencing used peripheral blood. The receptors were sampled from a man over 45 with active or convalescent COVID-19. Each CDR3 is given with its conserved first and last residue.

v_gene: TRBV29-1
j_gene: TRBJ2-2
CDR3aa: CSGGKGGPGELFF

v_gene: TRBV6-5
j_gene: TRBJ2-2
CDR3aa: CASSSLGAGELFF

v_gene: TRBV19
j_gene: TRBJ1-5
CDR3aa: CASSMETGGGNQPQHF

v_gene: TRBV29-1
j_gene: TRBJ2-1
CDR3aa: CSALIGLAGNEQFF

v_gene: TRBV7-9
j_gene: TRBJ1-2
CDR3aa: CASSLEEGGGYTF

v_gene: TRBV11-2
j_gene: TRBJ2-2
CDR3aa: CATGGAGGTGELFF

v_gene: TRBV9
j_gene: TRBJ2-2
CDR3aa: CASSLRGMNTGELFF

v_gene: TRBV28
j_gene: TRBJ1-2
CDR3aa: CASSRSLGYTF

v_gene: TRBV18
j_gene: TRBJ2-5
CDR3aa: CASSPYWATSGSQETQYF

v_gene: TRBV28
j_gene: TRBJ1-2
CDR3aa: CASSWGVQNYGYTF

v_gene: TRBV4-2
j_gene: TRBJ2-3
CDR3aa: CASSPRGSAGSTDTQYF

v_gene: TRBV28
j_gene: TRBJ1-1
CDR3aa: CASRPENTEAFF

v_gene: TRBV27
j_gene: TRBJ2-1
CDR3aa: CASSWGGLNEQFF

v_gene: TRBV6-5
j_gene: TRBJ1-6
CDR3aa: CASTLTGSPNSPLHF

v_gene: TRBV7-8
j_gene: TRBJ2-5
CDR3aa: CASSLAWTGGETQYF

v_gene: TRBV10-3
j_gene: TRBJ1-5
CDR3aa: CAISEPEGREGSQPQHF

v_gene: TRBV12-3/TRBV12-4
j_gene: TRBJ2-7
CDR3aa: CASSYRGEQYF

v_gene: TRBV4-1
j_gene: TRBJ2-7
CDR3aa: CASSQRDMGSYEQYF

v_gene: TRBV4-2
j_gene: TRBJ2-1
CDR3aa: CASSQDSPRASGILEQFF

v_gene: TRBV25-1
j_gene: TRBJ1-2
CDR3aa: CASSPRDRFEGYGYTF

v_gene: TRBV7-6
j_gene: TRBJ1-3
CDR3aa: CASSLEAGTPSGNTIYF

v_gene: TRBV2
j_gene: TRBJ1-1
CDR3aa: CASRWDRGNTEAFF

v_gene: TRBV5-1
j_gene: TRBJ2-5
CDR3aa: CASSTPFGTTQETQYF

v_gene: TRBV2
j_gene: TRBJ1-6
CDR3aa: CASRTSQGMDSPLHF

v_gene: TRBV10-3
j_gene: TRBJ1-2
CDR3aa: CAISEGGYGYTF

v_gene: TRBV19
j_gene: TRBJ1-5
CDR3aa: CASSIGGENQPQHF

v_gene: TRBV5-5
j_gene: TRBJ2-3
CDR3aa: CASSPPWEGDTDTQYF

v_gene: TRBV10-3
j_gene: TRBJ2-5
CDR3aa: CAISESPEGARGETQYF

v_gene: TRBV25-1
j_gene: TRBJ1-3
CDR3aa: CASSTQGSGNTIYF

v_gene: TRBV19
j_gene: TRBJ2-1
CDR3aa: CASSIGGGNSYNEQFF

v_gene: TRBV14
j_gene: TRBJ1-2
CDR3aa: CASSRNDRANYGYTF

v_gene: TRBV28
j_gene: TRBJ1-5
CDR3aa: CASSFGVRGDQPQHF

v_gene: TRBV5-1
j_gene: TRBJ2-5
CDR3aa: CASSLAGGQETQYF

v_gene: TRBV12-3/TRBV12-4
j_gene: TRBJ1-1
CDR3aa: CASSVFNTEAFF

v_gene: TRBV15
j_gene: TRBJ1-4
CDR3aa: CATSTPDRGLEKLFF

v_gene: TRBV4-1
j_gene: TRBJ2-1
CDR3aa: CASSQGLTSGPLWDEQFF

v_gene: TRBV7-8
j_gene: TRBJ2-7
CDR3aa: CASRRLAPAGEQYF

v_gene: TRBV7-2
j_gene: TRBJ1-4
CDR3aa: CASSRGGRDEKLFF

v_gene: TRBV5-5
j_gene: TRBJ2-5
CDR3aa: CASSLNLGQGQQTQYF

v_gene: TRBV28
j_gene: TRBJ1-1
CDR3aa: CASLIAGQGFEAFF

v_gene: TRBV11-3
j_gene: TRBJ2-3
CDR3aa: CASSPSRDFGGDTQYF

v_gene: TRBV30
j_gene: TRBJ2-1
CDR3aa: CAWTSGSYNEQFF

v_gene: TRBV6-5
j_gene: TRBJ1-6
CDR3aa: CASSRTQGYNSPLHF

v_gene: TRBV9
j_gene: TRBJ2-3
CDR3aa: CASSTRTSGAEDTQYF

v_gene: TRBV7-3
j_gene: TRBJ2-1
CDR3aa: CASSLSSGQFNEQFF

v_gene: TRBV6-5
j_gene: TRBJ2-3
CDR3aa: CASKGGRVLTDTQYF

v_gene: TRBV10-1
j_gene: TRBJ2-3
CDR3aa: CASARDRGTDTQYF

v_gene: TRBV19
j_gene: TRBJ2-7
CDR3aa: CATRTSGSSYEQYF

v_gene: TRBV6-5
j_gene: TRBJ1-2
CDR3aa: CASSYGGRGTGYTF

v_gene: TRBV3-1/TRBV3-2
j_gene: TRBJ2-7
CDR3aa: CASSYRQGDTYEQYF

v_gene: TRBV4-1
j_gene: TRBJ2-7
CDR3aa: CASSLKTGLSSYEQYF

v_gene: TRBV5-4
j_gene: TRBJ2-3
CDR3aa: CASSPQGGDTQYF

v_gene: TRBV6-5
j_gene: TRBJ1-2
CDR3aa: CASRAANYGYTF

v_gene: TRBV25-1
j_gene: TRBJ2-7
CDR3aa: CASSPLIAGGSLSYEQYF